This record concerns one TCR beta chain sequence. The assay was immunoSEQ multiplex PCR, and TCRdb's table has in-frame clones only and misses some. Of approximately 98,000 clones in the sample, under 95% were seen once. This sample is part of a study of T cell changes during pregnancy in multiple sclerosis. The CDR3 spans 13 residues. The ends were cut back, 6 bases at V and 2 bases at J, with 10 bases in the middle. CDR1 is MNHEY and CDR2 is SMNVEV in the germline V gene (reference sequence). V and J are TRBV27 and TRBJ2-5; D might be TRBD2 (5 bases). The sequenced sample was peripheral blood, obtained after pregnancy. This TCR came from a female donor in good health, enrolled as a control in a pregnancy study. The CDR3, as DNA: TGTGCCAGCAGATATGGGAGTCAAGAGACCCAGTACTTC. This gives the protein CASRYGSQETQYF.